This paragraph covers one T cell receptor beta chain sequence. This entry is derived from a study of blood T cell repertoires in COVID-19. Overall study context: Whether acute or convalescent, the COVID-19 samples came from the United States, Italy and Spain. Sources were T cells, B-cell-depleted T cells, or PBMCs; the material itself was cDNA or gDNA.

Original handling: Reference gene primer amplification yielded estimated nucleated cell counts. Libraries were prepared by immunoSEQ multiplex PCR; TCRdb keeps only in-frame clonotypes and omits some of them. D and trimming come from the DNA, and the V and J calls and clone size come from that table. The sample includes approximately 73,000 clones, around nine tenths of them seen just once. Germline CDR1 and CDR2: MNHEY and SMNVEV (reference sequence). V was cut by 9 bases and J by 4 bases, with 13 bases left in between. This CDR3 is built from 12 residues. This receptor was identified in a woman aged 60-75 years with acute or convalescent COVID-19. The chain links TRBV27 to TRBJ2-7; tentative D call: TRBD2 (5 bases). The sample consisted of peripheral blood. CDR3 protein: CARPRETYEQYF. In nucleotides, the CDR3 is TGTGCCAGGCCCCGGGAAACTTACGAGCAGTACTTC.